The entry below describes one T cell receptor beta chain. This sample was included in a study of blood T cell repertoires in COVID-19. The overall study: Sites in the United States, Italy and Spain provided acute and convalescent COVID-19 samples. PBMCs, B-cell-depleted T cells, or T cells were the source of the cDNA or gDNA that made up the material.

Original methodology: Amplifying reference gene primers gave estimates of nucleated cell counts. Produced via immunoSEQ multiplex PCR; TCRdb's table is partial and in-frame only. That table gives V, J and clone size, and the DNA gave D and trimming. The sample contains 95,000 to 100,000 clones, about 89% of which appear only once. V was pared by 3 bases and J by 4 bases, with 21 bases between. From germline, CDR1 is MNHNS and CDR2 SASEGT. This CDR3 spans 17 amino acids. The rearrangement joins TRBV6-1 to TRBJ1-2, with D maybe TRBD1 (6 bases). The TCR comes from a man aged 45-65 years with acute or convalescent COVID-19. The sequencing sample was made of peripheral blood. This CDR3 is CASSDRMLTGVSYGYTF. DNA for the CDR3: TGTGCCAGCAGTGATAGGATGCTGACAGGAGTATCCTATGGCTACACCTTC.